This T cell receptor beta chain was captured in a study of vaccination effects on CD4 cells after COVID-19. Overall study context: Each participant was administered two doses of either the BNT162b2 or the mRNA-1273 vaccine.

With the ViraFEST assay, the study expanded antigen-specific CD4+ T cells using viral peptide pools, then sequenced them. Researchers isolated CD4+ T cells once less than 13 days of culture had elapsed. Each vaccine recipient was nucleocapsid antibody negative and had no prior SARS-CoV-2 infection. A few million PBMC per well received about 10 IU/ml IL-2 and roughly 10 ug/ml peptides in culture. IL-2 medium took the place of half the medium on both days 3 and 7. General study results and limits: Infection- and vaccine-induced clones contracted markedly late after vaccination.

Only one count was recorded for this clone. Its antigen remains unknown. The CDR3 runs 14 residues. Germline assignment: CDR1 SGHAT and CDR2 FQNNGV. The V end was cut by 1 base, the J end by 6 bases, with 9 bases between. TCRdb's copy holds only in-frame clones and misses some; the assay was immunoSEQ multiplex PCR. The repertoire consists of about 48,000 clones, with 75% to 85% occurring once and the leading ten covering more than 5%. This sample comprised CD4+ T cells from PBMCs cultured with HCoV-OC43 spike peptides, obtained before COVID-19 vaccination. Subset in this sample: HCoV-OC43 spike overlapping peptide pool stimulation. This sequence was found in a human donor who received a COVID-19 vaccine. V is TRBV11-2 and J is TRBJ2-2; weak D call: TRBD2 (5 bases). The CDR3, as DNA: TGTGCCAGCAGCTTAGGAGGGATCGCCGGGGAGCTGTTTTTT. It is translated as CASSLGGIAGELFF.